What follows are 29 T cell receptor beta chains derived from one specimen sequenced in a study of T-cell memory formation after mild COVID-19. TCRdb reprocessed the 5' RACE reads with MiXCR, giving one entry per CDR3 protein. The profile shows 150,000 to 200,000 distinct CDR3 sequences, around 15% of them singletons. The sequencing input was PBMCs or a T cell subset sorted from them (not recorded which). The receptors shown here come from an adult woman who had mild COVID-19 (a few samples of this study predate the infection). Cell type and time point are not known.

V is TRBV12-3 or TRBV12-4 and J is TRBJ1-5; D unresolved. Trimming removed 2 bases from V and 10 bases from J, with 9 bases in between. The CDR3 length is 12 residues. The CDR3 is CASSLIGSPQHF. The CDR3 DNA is TGTGCCAGCAGTTTAATAGGGAGTCCCCAGCATTTT.

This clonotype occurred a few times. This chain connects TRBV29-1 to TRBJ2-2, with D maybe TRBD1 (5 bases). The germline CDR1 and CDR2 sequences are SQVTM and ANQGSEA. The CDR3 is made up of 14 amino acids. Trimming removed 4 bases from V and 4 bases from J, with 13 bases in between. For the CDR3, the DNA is TGCAGCGTTGGTGGGCAGGGCCTCACCGGGGAGCTGTTTTTT. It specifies CSVGGQGLTGELFF.

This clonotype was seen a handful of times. The CDR3 bases are TGTGCCAGCACCCAAGGGGACAGGGGACCCTTATACCAAGAGACCCAGTACTTC. Its translation is CASTQGDRGPLYQETQYF. The V call is TRBV6-2 or TRBV6-3, the J call TRBJ2-5, with 10 positions matching TRBD1. The length of the CDR3 is 18 residues. Germline V lookup: CDR1 MNHEY, CDR2 SVGEGT. Trimming removed 7 bases from V and 0 bases from J; junction bases left unmatched: 14.

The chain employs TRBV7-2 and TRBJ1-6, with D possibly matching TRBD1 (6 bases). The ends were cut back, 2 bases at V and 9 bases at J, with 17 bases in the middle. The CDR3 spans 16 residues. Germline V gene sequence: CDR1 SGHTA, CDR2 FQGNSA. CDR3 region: CASSLTSGRGSSPLHF. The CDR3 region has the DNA TGTGCCAGCAGCTTAACCTCGGGCAGGGGAAGTTCACCCCTCCACTTT.

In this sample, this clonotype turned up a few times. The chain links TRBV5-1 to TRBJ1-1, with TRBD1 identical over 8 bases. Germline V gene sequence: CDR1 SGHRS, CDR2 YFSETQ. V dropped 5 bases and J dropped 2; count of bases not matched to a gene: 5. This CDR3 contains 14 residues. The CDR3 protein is CASRTGATNTEAFF. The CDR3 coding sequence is TGCGCCAGCAGGACAGGGGCGACTAACACTGAAGCTTTCTTT.

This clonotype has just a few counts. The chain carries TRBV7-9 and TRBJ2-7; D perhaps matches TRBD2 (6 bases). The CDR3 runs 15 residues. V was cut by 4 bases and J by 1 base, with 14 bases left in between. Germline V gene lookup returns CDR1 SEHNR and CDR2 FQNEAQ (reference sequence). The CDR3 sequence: CASSYGGRVSYEQYF. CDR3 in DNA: TGTGCCAGCAGCTACGGGGGTCGGGTATCCTACGAGCAGTACTTC.

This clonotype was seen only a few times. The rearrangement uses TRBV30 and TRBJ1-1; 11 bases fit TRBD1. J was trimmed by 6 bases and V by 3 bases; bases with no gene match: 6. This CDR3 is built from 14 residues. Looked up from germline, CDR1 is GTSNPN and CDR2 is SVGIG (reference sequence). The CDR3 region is CAWRPGTGGPEAFF. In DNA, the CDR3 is TGTGCCTGGAGGCCCGGGACAGGGGGACCTGAAGCTTTCTTT.

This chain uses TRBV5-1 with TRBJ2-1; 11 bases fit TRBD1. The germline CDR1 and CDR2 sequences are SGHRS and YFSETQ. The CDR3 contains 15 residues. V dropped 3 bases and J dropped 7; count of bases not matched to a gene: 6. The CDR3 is CASSSGQGAWNEQFF. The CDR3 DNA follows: TGCGCCAGCAGCTCAGGACAGGGGGCGTGGAATGAGCAGTTCTTC.

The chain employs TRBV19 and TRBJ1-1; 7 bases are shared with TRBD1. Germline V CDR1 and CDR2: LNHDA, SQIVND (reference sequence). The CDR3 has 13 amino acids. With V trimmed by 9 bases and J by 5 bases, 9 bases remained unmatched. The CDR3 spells CASRKQGSTEAFF. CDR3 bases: TGTGCCAGCAGGAAACAGGGGAGTACTGAAGCTTTCTTT.

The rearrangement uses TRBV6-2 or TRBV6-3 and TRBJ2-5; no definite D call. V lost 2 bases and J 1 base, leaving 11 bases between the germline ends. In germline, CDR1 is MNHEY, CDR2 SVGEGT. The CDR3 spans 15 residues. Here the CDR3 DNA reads TGTGCCAGCAGTTACCCTACTGAGACCCAAGAGACCCAGTACTTC. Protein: CASSYPTETQETQYF.

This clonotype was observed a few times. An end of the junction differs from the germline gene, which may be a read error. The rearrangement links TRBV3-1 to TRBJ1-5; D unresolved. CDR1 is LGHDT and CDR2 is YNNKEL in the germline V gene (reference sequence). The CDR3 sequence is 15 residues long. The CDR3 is CASSQGGASNPPQHF. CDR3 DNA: TGTGCCAGCAGCCAAGGGGGAGCCTCTAATCCGCCCCAGCATTTT. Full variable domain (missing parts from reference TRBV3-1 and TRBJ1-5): DTAVSQTPKYLVTQMGNDKSIKCEQNLGHDTMYWYKQDSKKFLKIMFSYNNKELIINETVPNRFSPKSPDKAHLNLHINSLELGDSAVYFCASSQGGASNPPQHFGDGTRLSIL.

CDR3 nucleotide sequence: TGTGCCAGCAGCAAGCTCTCGGGTACCTACGAGCAGTACTTC. It translates to CASSKLSGTYEQYF. V usage is TRBV12-3 or TRBV12-4 and J usage is TRBJ2-7; D remains ambiguous. This CDR3 is 14 amino acids long. Trimming stripped 6 bases from V and 2 bases from J, with 14 bases between.

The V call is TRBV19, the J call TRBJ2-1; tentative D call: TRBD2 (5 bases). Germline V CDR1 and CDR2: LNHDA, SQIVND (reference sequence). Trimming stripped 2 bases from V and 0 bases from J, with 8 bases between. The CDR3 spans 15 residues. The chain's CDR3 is CASSISGSSYNEQFF. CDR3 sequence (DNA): TGTGCCAGTAGTATATCGGGGAGCTCCTACAATGAGCAGTTCTTC.

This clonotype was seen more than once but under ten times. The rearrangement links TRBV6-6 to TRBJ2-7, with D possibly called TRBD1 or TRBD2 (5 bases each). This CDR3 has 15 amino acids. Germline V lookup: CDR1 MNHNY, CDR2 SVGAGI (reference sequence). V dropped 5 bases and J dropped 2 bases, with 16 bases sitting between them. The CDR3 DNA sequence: TGTGCCAGCAGTCCTGGTGGGGGTGGGACCTACGAGCAGTACTTC. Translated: CASSPGGGGTYEQYF.

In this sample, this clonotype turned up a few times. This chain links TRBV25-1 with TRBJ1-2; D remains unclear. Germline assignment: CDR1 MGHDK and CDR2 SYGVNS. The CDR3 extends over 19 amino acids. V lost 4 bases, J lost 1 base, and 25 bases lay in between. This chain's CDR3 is CASSGVIGWSNRLNYGYTF. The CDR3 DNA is TGTGCCAGCAGTGGAGTTATCGGATGGTCGAACCGCCTTAACTATGGCTACACCTTC.

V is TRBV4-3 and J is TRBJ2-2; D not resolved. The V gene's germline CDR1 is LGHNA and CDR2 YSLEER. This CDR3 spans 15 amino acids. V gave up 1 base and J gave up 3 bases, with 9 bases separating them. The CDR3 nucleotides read TGCGCCAGCAGCCAAGTCGGCGTCGACACCGGGGAGCTGTTTTTT. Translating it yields CASSQVGVDTGELFF.

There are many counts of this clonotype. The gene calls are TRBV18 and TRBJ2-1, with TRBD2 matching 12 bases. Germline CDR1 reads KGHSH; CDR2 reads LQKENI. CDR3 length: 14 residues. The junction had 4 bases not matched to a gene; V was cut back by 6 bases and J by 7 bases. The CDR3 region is CASSPGLAGNEQFF. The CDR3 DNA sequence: TGTGCCAGCTCTCCAGGACTAGCGGGAAATGAGCAGTTCTTC.

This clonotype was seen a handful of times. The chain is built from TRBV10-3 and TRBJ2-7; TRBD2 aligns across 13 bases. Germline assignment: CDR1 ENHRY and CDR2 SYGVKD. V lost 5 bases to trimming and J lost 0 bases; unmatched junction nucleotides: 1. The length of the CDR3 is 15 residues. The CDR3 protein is CAISRTSGSSYEQYF. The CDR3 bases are TGTGCCATCAGTCGGACTAGCGGGAGCTCCTACGAGCAGTACTTC.

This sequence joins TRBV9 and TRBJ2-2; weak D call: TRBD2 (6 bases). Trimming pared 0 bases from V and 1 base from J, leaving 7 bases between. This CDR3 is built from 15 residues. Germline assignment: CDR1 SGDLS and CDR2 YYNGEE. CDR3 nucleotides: TGTGCCAGCAGCGTAGGGCGGGAGAACACCGGGGAGCTGTTTTTT. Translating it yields CASSVGRENTGELFF.

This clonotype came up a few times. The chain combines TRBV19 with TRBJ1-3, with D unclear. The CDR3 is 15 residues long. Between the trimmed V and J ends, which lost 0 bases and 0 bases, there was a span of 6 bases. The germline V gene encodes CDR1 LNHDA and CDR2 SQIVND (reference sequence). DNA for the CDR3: TGTGCCAGTAGTATAGATCCGGTCTCTGGAAACACCATATATTTT. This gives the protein CASSIDPVSGNTIYF. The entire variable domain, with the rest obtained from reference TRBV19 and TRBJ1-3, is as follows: DGGITQSPKYLFRKEGQNVTLSCEQNLNHDAMYWYRQDPGQGLRLIYYSQIVNDFQKGDIAEGYSVSREKKESFPLTVTSAQKNPTAFYLCASSIDPVSGNTIYFGEGSWLTVV.

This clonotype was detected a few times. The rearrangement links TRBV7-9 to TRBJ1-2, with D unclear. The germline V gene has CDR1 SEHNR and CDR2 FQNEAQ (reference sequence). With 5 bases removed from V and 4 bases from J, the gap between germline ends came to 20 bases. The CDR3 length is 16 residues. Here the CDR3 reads CASSPSSKGWPYGYTF. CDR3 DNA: TGTGCCAGCAGCCCCAGTTCGAAAGGCTGGCCCTATGGCTACACCTTC.

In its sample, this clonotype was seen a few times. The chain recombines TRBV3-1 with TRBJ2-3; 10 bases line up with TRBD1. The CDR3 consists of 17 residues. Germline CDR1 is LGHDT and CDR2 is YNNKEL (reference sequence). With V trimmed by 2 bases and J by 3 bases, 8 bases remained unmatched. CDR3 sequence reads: CASSQTRQGARTDTQYF. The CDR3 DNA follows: TGTGCCAGCAGCCAAACGAGACAGGGGGCTCGGACAGATACGCAGTATTTT.

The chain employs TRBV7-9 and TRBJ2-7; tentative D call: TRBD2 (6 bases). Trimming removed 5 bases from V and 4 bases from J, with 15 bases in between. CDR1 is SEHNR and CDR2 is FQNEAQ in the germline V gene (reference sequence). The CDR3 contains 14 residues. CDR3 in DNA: TGTGCCAGCAGCCCTTCAGAGACTAGTTACGAGCAGTACTTC. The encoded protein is CASSPSETSYEQYF. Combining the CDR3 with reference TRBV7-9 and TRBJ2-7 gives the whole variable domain DTGVSQNPRHKITKRGQNVTFRCDPISEHNRLYWYRQTLGQGPEFLTYFQNEAQLEKSRLLSDRFSAERPKGSFSTLEIQRTEQGDSAMYLCASSPSETSYEQYFGPGTRLTVT.

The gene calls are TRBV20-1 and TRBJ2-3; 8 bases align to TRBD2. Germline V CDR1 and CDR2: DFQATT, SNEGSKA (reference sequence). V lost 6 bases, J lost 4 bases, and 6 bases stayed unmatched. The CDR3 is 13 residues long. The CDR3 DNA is TGCAGTGCAATGCTAGCGGGCCCAGATACGCAGTATTTT. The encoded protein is CSAMLAGPDTQYF.

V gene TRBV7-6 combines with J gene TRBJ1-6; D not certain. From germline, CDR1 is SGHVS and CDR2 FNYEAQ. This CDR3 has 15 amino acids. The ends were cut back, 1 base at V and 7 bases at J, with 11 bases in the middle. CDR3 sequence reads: CASSLGPSPNSPLHF. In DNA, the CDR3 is TGTGCCAGCAGCTTAGGGCCGTCACCAAATTCACCCCTCCACTTT.

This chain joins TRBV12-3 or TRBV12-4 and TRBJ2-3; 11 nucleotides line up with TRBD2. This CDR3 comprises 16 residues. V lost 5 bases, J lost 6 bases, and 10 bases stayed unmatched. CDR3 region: CASSPHLAGGPDTQYF. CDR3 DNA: TGTGCCAGCAGTCCTCATTTAGCGGGGGGGCCGGATACGCAGTATTTT.

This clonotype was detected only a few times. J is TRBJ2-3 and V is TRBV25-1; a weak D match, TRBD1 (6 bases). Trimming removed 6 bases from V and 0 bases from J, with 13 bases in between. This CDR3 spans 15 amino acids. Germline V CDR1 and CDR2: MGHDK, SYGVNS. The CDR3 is CASRAGTTSTDTQYF. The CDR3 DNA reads TGTGCCAGCAGAGCCGGGACAACAAGCACAGATACGCAGTATTTT.

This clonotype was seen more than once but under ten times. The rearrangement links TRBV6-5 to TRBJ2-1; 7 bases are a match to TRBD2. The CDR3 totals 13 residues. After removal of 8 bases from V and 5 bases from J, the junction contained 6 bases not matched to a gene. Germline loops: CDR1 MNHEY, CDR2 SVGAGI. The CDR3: CASLSGTHNEQFF. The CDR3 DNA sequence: TGTGCCAGCCTCAGCGGGACCCACAATGAGCAGTTCTTC.

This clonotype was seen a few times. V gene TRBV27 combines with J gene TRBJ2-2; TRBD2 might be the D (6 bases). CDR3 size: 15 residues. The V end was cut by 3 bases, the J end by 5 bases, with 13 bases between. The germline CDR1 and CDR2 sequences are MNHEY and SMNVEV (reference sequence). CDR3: CASSFLREITGELFF. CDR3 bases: TGTGCCAGCAGTTTTCTACGGGAGATAACCGGGGAGCTGTTTTTT.